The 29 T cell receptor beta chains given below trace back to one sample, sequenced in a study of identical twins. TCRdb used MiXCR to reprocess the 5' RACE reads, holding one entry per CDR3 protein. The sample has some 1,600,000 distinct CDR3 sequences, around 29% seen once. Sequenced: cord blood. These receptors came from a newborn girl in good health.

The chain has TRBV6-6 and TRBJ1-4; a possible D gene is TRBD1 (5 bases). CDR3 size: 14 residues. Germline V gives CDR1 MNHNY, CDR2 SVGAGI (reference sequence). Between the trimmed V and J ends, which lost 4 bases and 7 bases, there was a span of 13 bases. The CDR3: CASSSGQKGEKLFF. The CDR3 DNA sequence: TGTGCCAGCAGTTCCGGACAAAAGGGTGAAAAACTGTTTTTT.

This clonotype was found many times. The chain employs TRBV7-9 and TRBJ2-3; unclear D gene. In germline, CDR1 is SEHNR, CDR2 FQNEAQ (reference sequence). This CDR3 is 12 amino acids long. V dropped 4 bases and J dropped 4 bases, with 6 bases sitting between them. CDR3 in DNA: TGTGCCAGCAGCTCCTCTTCAGATACGCAGTATTTT. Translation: CASSSSSDTQYF.

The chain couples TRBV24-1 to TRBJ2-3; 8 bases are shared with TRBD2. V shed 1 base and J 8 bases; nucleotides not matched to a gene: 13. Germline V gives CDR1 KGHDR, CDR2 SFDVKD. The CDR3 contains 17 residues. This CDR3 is CATSDFTLSGRAGTQYF. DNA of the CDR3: TGTGCCACCAGTGATTTTACCCTCAGCGGGAGAGCCGGTACGCAGTATTTT.

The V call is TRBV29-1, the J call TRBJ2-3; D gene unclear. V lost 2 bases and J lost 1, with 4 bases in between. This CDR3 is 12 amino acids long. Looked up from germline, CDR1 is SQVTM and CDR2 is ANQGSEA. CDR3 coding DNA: TGCAGCGTTGAACCCCGCACAGATACGCAGTATTTT. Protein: CSVEPRTDTQYF.

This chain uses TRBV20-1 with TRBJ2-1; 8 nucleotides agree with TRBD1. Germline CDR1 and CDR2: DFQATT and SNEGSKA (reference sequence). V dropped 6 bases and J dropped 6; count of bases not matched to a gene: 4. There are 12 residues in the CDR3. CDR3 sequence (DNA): TGCAGTGCGACAGGACAGGGCAATGAGCAGTTCTTC. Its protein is CSATGQGNEQFF.

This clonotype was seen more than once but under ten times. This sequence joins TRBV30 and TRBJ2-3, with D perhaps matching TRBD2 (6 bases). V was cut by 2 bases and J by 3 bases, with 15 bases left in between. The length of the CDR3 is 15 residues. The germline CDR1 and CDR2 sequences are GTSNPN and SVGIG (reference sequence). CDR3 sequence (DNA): TGTGCCTGGAGTACCCGTATAGCGGCGACAGATACGCAGTATTTT. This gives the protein CAWSTRIAATDTQYF.

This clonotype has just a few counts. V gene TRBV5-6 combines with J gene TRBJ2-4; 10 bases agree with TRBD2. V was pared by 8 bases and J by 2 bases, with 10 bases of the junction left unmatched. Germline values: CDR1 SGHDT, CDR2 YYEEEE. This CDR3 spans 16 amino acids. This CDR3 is CASQLGLAVSKNIQYF. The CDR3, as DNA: TGTGCCAGTCAGCTCGGACTAGCGGTATCCAAAAACATTCAGTACTTC.

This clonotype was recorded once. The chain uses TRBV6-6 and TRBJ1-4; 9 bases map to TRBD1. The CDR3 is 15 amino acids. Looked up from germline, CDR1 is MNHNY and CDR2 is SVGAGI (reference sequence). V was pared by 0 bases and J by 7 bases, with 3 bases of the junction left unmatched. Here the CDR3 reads CASSYSGTGIEKLFF. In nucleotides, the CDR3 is TGTGCCAGCAGTTACTCCGGGACAGGGATTGAAAAACTGTTTTTT.

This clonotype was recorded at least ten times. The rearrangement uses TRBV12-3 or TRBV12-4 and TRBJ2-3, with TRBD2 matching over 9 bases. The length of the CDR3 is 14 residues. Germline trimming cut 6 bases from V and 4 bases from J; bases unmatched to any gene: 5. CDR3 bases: TGTGCCAGCAGCCCGGGACTAGCCTCAGATACGCAGTATTTT. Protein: CASSPGLASDTQYF.

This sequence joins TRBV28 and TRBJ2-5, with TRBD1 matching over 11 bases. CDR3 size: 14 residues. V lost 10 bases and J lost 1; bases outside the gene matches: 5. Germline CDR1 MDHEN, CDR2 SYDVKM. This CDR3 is CATADRGLQETQYF. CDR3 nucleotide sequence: TGTGCCACCGCGGACAGGGGGCTCCAAGAGACCCAGTACTTC.

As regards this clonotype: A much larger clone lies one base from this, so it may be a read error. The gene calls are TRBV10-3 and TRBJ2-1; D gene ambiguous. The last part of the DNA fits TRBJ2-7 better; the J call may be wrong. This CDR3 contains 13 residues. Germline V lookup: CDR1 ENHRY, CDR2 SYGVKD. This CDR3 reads CAISPSAYNEQYF. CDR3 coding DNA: TGTGCCATCAGTCCCAGCGCTTACAATGAGCAGTACTTC.

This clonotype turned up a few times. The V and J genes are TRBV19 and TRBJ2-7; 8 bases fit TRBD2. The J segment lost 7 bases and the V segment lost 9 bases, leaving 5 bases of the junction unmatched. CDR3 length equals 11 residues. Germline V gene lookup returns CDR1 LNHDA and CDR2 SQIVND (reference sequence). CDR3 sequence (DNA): TGTGCCAGCAGCATAGCGGGGGAGCAGTACTTC. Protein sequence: CASSIAGEQYF.

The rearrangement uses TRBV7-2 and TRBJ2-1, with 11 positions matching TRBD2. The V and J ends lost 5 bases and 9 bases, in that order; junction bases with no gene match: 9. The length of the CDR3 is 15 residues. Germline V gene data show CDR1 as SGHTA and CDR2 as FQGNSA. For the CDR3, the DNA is TGTGCCAGCAGCCCTACAACGGGACTAGCGGTTGAGCAGTTCTTC. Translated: CASSPTTGLAVEQFF.

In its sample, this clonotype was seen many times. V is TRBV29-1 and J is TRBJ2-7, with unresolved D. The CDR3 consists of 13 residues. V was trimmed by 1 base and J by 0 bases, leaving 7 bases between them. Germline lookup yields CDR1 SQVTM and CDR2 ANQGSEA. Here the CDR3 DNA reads TGCAGCGTTGAAGTCAACGGCTCCTACGAGCAGTACTTC. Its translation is CSVEVNGSYEQYF.

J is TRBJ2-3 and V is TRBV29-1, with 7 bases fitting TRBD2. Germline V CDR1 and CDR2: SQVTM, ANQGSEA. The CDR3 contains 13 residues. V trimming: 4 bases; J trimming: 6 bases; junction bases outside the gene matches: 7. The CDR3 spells CSVGGGSSDTQYF. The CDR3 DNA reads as TGCAGCGTTGGGGGGGGGAGCAGCGATACGCAGTATTTT.

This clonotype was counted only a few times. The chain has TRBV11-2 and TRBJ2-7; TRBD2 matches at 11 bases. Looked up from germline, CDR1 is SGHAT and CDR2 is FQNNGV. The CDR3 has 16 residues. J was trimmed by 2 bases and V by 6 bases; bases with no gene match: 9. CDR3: CASSATSGVPAYEQYF. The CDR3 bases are TGTGCCAGCAGTGCGACTAGCGGGGTCCCGGCCTACGAGCAGTACTTC.

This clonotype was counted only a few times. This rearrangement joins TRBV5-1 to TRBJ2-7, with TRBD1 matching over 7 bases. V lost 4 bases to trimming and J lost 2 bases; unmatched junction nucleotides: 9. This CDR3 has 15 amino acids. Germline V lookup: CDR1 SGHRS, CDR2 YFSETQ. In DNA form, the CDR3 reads TGCGCCAGCAGCCTCACAGGGGACCCCCCCTACGAGCAGTACTTC. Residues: CASSLTGDPPYEQYF. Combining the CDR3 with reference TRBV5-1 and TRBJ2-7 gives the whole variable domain KAGVTQTPRYLIKTRGQQVTLSCSPISGHRSVSWYQQTPGQGLQFLFEYFSETQRNKGNFPGRFSGRQFSNSRSEMNVSTLELGDSALYLCASSLTGDPPYEQYFGPGTRLTVT.

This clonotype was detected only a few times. CDR3: CASRPTGGVTEAFF. CDR3 DNA sequence: TGTGCCAGCAGACCGACAGGGGGCGTCACTGAAGCTTTCTTT. The genes are TRBV6-5 and TRBJ1-1; 10 bases line up with TRBD1. Trimming cost V 6 bases and J 4 bases; bases outside gene matches: 5. From germline, CDR1 is MNHEY and CDR2 SVGAGI. CDR3 length: 14 residues.

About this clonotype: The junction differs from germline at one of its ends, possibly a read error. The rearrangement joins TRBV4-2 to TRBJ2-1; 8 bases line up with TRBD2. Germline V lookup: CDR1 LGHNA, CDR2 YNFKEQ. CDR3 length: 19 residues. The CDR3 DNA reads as TGTGCCAGCAGCCAAGAGGGGGGGCGGCGACTAGCGCCCTATAATGAGCAGTTCTTC. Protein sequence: CASSQEGGRRLAPYNEQFF.

The DNA for the CDR3 is TGCAGTGCTAGTGCGCCCACCTATGGCTACACCTTC. Translated, it gives CSASAPTYGYTF. The chain joins TRBV20-1 to TRBJ1-2; D is ambiguous. Trimming removed 3 bases at V and 4 bases at J, with 9 bases between. This CDR3 contains 12 residues. Germline V gene lookup returns CDR1 DFQATT and CDR2 SNEGSKA (reference sequence).

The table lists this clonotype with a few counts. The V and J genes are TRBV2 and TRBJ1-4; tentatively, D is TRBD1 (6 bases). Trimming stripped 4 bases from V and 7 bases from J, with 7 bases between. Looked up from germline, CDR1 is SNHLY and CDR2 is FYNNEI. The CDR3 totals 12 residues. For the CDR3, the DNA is TGTGCCAGCAGTGTGACAGGTGAAAAACTGTTTTTT. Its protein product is CASSVTGEKLFF.

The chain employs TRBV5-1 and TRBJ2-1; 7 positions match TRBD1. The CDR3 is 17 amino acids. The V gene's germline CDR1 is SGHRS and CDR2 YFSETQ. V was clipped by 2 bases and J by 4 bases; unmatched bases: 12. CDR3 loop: CASSFFSGTESYNEQFF. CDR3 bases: TGCGCCAGCAGCTTCTTCTCCGGGACAGAGTCGTACAATGAGCAGTTCTTC.

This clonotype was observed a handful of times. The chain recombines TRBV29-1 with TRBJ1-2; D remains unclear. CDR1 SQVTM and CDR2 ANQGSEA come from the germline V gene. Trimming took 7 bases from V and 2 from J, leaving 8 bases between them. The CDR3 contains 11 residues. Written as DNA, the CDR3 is TGCAGCGCCCTACAAAACTATGGCTACACCTTC. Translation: CSALQNYGYTF. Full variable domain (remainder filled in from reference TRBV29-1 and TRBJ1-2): SAVISQKPSRDICQRGTSLTIQCQVDSQVTMMFWYRQQPGQSLTLIATANQGSEATYESGFVIDKFPISRPNLTFSTLTVSNMSPEDSSIYLCSALQNYGYTFGSGTRLTVV.

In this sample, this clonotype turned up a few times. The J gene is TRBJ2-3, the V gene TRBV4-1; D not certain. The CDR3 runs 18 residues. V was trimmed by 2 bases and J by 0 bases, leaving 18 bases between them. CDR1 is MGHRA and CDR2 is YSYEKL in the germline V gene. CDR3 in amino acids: CASSQPPSSCSSTDTQYF. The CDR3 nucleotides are TGCGCCAGCAGCCAACCCCCAAGTTCGTGCTCTAGCACAGATACGCAGTATTTT.

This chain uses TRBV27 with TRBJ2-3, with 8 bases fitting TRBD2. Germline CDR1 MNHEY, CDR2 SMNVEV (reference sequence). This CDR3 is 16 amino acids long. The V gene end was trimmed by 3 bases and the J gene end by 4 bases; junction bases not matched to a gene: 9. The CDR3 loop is CASSFHERESPDTQYF. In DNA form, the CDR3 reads TGTGCCAGCAGTTTTCACGAGCGGGAGTCCCCAGATACGCAGTATTTT.

As DNA, the CDR3 is TGTGCCAGCAGTTACGATAGGGGGAGCAAGACCCAGTACTTC. This gives the protein CASSYDRGSKTQYF. The J gene is TRBJ2-5, the V gene TRBV6-6; weak D call: TRBD1 (6 bases). Looked up from germline, CDR1 is MNHNY and CDR2 is SVGAGI (reference sequence). The germline V and J ends were trimmed by 2 bases and 6 bases, with 13 bases remaining between them. The CDR3 runs to 14 residues.

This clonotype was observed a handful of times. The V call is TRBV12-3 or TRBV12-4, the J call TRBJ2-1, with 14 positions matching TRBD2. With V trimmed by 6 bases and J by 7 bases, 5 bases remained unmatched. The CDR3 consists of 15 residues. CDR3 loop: CASRQTSGRGNEQFF. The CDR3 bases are TGTGCCAGCAGACAGACTAGCGGGAGGGGGAATGAGCAGTTCTTC.

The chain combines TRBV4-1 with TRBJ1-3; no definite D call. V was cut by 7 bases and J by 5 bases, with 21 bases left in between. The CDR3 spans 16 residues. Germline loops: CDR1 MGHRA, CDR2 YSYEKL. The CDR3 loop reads CASNPWITASRNTIYF. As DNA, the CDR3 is TGCGCCAGCAACCCTTGGATCACGGCCAGTAGAAACACCATATATTTT.

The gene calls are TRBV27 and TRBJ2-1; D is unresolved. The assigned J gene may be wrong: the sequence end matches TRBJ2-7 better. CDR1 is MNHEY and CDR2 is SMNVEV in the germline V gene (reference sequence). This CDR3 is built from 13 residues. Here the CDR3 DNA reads TGTGCCGTCGGTATAGCCTCCTACAATGAGCAGTACTTC. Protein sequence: CAVGIASYNEQYF.